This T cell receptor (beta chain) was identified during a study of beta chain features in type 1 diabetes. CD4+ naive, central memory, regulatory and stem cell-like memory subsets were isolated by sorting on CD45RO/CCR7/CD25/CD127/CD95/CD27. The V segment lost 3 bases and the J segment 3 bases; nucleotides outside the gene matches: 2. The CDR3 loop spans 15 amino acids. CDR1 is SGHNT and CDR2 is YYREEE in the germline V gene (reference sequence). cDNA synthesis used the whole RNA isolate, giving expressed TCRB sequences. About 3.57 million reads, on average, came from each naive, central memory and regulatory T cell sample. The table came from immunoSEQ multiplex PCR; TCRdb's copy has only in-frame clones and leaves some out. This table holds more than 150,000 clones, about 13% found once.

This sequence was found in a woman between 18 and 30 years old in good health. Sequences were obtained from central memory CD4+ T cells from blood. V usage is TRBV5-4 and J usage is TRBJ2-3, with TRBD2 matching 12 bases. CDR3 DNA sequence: TGTGCCAGCAGCTCCGGACTAGCGGGAACAGATACGCAGTATTTT. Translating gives CASSSGLAGTDTQYF.